Listed here are 11 T cell receptor beta chains from one sample, sequenced in a study of post-analysis software for immune sequencing data. Prepared libraries of TCR beta cDNA carried unique molecular identifiers. A single record per CDR3 protein comes from TCRdb applying MiXCR to the PCR reads. The table includes fewer than 900,000 distinct CDR3 sequences, roughly 50% detected once. No antigen is known for these receptors. Study results and limitations: Included in a set of roughly five TRBV segments more frequent in patients than controls were TRBV5-6, TRBV5-1 and TRBV20-1.

Sequencing was performed on blood. These receptors all come from a girl aged 5-17 years with multiple sclerosis.

V usage is TRBV11-2 and J usage is TRBJ2-7, with D perhaps matching TRBD2 (6 bases). The germline V gene encodes CDR1 SGHAT and CDR2 FQNNGV. The CDR3 extends over 13 amino acids. The V end lost 8 bases, the J end lost 0 bases, and 11 bases lay between the germline ends. CDR3: CASGREPSYEQYF. DNA for the CDR3: TGTGCCAGCGGACGGGAGCCCTCCTACGAGCAGTACTTC.

The chain couples TRBV24-1 to TRBJ2-6; D gene uncertain. V shed 4 bases and J shed 0 bases, with 9 bases lying between them. Germline V CDR1 and CDR2: KGHDR, SFDVKD. The CDR3 runs 16 residues. This CDR3 reads CATSDMTGSGANVLTF. The CDR3 DNA reads TGTGCCACCAGTGACATGACGGGCTCTGGGGCCAACGTCCTGACTTTC.

This clonotype was seen a handful of times. The chain carries TRBV6-5 and TRBJ1-2; possibly TRBD1 for D (5 bases). The germline V gene has CDR1 MNHEY and CDR2 SVGAGI. CDR3 size: 13 residues. V was trimmed by 10 bases and J by 5 bases, leaving 17 bases between them. The CDR3 DNA reads as TGTGCCACGCAAATCCCCGGGGGGTATGGCTACACCTTC. Residues: CATQIPGGYGYTF.

The chain recombines TRBV10-3 with TRBJ2-7, with 11 bases fitting TRBD1. Germline CDR1 reads ENHRY; CDR2 reads SYGVKD. Trimming took 4 bases from V and 4 from J; bases not matched to a gene: 6. The CDR3 sequence is 15 residues long. CDR3 residues: CAISGGQGAAYEQYF. DNA for the CDR3: TGTGCCATCAGTGGAGGACAGGGGGCCGCATACGAGCAGTACTTC.

The chain uses TRBV9 and TRBJ2-1, with D perhaps matching TRBD1 (5 bases). The CDR3 loop spans 15 amino acids. V gave up 4 bases and J gave up 4 bases, with 15 bases separating them. CDR1 and CDR2 from the germline V gene are SGDLS and YYNGEE. The CDR3 region has the DNA TGTGCCAGCAGCCCCCAGGGCGGCCTATACAATGAGCAGTTCTTC. This translates into CASSPQGGLYNEQFF.

The genes are TRBV27 and TRBJ2-1; possibly TRBD2 for D (6 bases). Germline-derived CDR1 and CDR2 are MNHEY and SMNVEV (reference sequence). V lost 7 bases and J lost 2, with 12 bases in between. This CDR3 has 14 residues. DNA of the CDR3: TGTGCCAGCAACCGGGACTTCACCTACAATGAGCAGTTCTTC. Residues: CASNRDFTYNEQFF.

This clonotype has only one observation. The CDR3 DNA follows: TGTGCCAGTAGTAACTACAATGAGCAGTACTTC. Its protein product is CASSNYNEQYF. The rearrangement links TRBV19 to TRBJ2-7; D gene uncertain. CDR1 LNHDA and CDR2 SQIVND come from the germline V gene (reference sequence). The CDR3 spans 11 residues. With 4 bases removed from V and 7 bases from J, the gap between germline ends came to 8 bases.

The rearrangement joins TRBV5-1 to TRBJ2-1; D gene ambiguous. The CDR3 extends over 12 amino acids. V gave up 7 bases and J gave up 10 bases, with 15 bases separating them. CDR1 is SGHRS and CDR2 is YFSETQ in the germline V gene. Written as DNA, the CDR3 is TGCGCCAGCGGCGGCCACCCCCAAGAGCAGTTCTTC. It codes for CASGGHPQEQFF.

The chain uses TRBV20-1 and TRBJ2-1; D may be TRBD2 (6 bases). V shed 4 bases and J shed 0 bases, with 7 bases lying between them. This CDR3 comprises 13 residues. CDR1 is DFQATT and CDR2 is SNEGSKA in the germline V gene (reference sequence). This CDR3 is CSATGSSYNEQFF. In nucleotides, the CDR3 is TGCAGTGCTACCGGGAGCTCCTACAATGAGCAGTTCTTC.

This clonotype has more than one count but fewer than ten. The J gene is TRBJ1-6, the V gene TRBV12-3 or TRBV12-4, with 10 bases identical to TRBD1. J lost 7 bases, V lost 8 bases, and 5 bases had no gene match. The CDR3 is 14 amino acids. This CDR3 reads CASLGTGVNSPLHF. CDR3 in DNA: TGTGCCAGCTTGGGGACAGGGGTAAATTCACCCCTCCACTTT.

This clonotype was detected a few times. J is TRBJ2-6 and V is TRBV25-1; 8 bases are a match to TRBD2. V lost 8 bases, J lost 0 bases, and 15 bases stayed unmatched. Per germline, CDR1 MGHDK and CDR2 SYGVNS. CDR3 length equals 19 residues. The CDR3 loop reads CASVGQITSGSSGANVLTF. The CDR3 DNA reads as TGTGCCAGCGTCGGACAGATTACTAGCGGCAGCTCTGGGGCCAACGTCCTGACTTTC.